This TCR beta chain was documented in a study of blood T cell repertoires in COVID-19. Study overall: Acute and convalescent COVID-19 specimens originated in the United States, Italy and Spain. PBMCs, B-cell-depleted T cells, or T cells were the source of the cDNA or gDNA that made up the material.

The table came from immunoSEQ multiplex PCR; TCRdb's copy has only in-frame clones and leaves some out. The repertoire holds about 300,000 clones, with around nine tenths as singletons. This clone was observed a single time. Individuals drawn from about 26 US areas were roughly 18 to 100 years old. Two negative PCRs, clearance, or symptom resolution had been documented for recovered Cohort 3 donors. CDR1 LGHNA and CDR2 YNFKEQ come from the germline V gene. The germline V and J ends were trimmed by 2 bases and 1 base, with 9 bases remaining between them. This CDR3 has 15 residues. Sequenced input: PBMCs or T cells enriched from blood (not recorded which). The chain uses TRBV4-2 and TRBJ1-3; no definite D call. The sequence derives from a middle-aged woman who had recovered from COVID-19. The CDR3, as DNA: TGTGCCAGCAGCCAAAATGCCCAGTCTGGAAACACCATATATTTT. Protein sequence: CASSQNAQSGNTIYF.